These T cell receptor beta chains were read from a single sample in a study of T cells in Graves' hyperthyroidism and ophthalmopathy. One entry per CDR3 protein results from TCRdb running MiXCR on the multiplex PCR reads. Found here are around 340,000 distinct CDR3 sequences, approximately 15% of them singletons; the top ten hold around 25%. The sequencing input was blood. Source of these receptors: a woman in her 30s with Graves' hyperthyroidism. The CDR3 runs from the conserved cysteine through the conserved F or W. A D gene is named only where the DNA matches it firmly. Clone size appears in some rows only: once, few, many, or a class for an expanded clone.

V: TRBV14
J: TRBJ2-2
size: many
D: TRBD1
DNA: TGTGCCAGCAGCCAAGGACAGGGACACCTCACCGGGGAGCTGTTTTTT
CDR3: CASSQGQGHLTGELFF

V: TRBV5-1
J: TRBJ2-2
size: many
D: -
DNA: TGCGCCAGCAGCTTAGGGGTGAACACCGGGGAGCTGTTTTTT
CDR3: CASSLGVNTGELFF

V: TRBV29-1
J: TRBJ1-2
size: -
D: TRBD1
DNA: TGCAGCGTCCTGGATGGGACAGGGTCCCCGGGTGGCTATGGCTACACCTTC
CDR3: CSVLDGTGSPGGYGYTF

V: TRBV9
J: TRBJ2-5
size: -
D: -
DNA: TGTGCCAGCAGCACCGGGACCGGGGGGACCCAGTACTTC
CDR3: CASSTGTGGTQYF

V: TRBV2
J: TRBJ2-3
size: many
D: TRBD2
DNA: TGTGCCAGCACTCGGCTAGCGGGAGCGAATACGCAGTATTTT
CDR3: CASTRLAGANTQYF

V: TRBV29-1
J: TRBJ2-3
size: -
D: TRBD2
DNA: TGCAGCGTTCCTCGACTAGCGATCACAGATACGCAGTATTTT
CDR3: CSVPRLAITDTQYF

V: TRBV10-3
J: TRBJ1-3
size: many
D: -
DNA: TGTGCCATCAGTGAGTCAACAGTAACTGGAAACACCATATATTTT
CDR3: CAISESTVTGNTIYF

V: TRBV28
J: TRBJ1-3
size: -
D: -
DNA: TGTGCCAGCAGTTTTTATCCGTTCGGGTCTACGCTTGGAAACACCATATATTTT
CDR3: CASSFYPFGSTLGNTIYF

V: TRBV29-1
J: TRBJ2-1
size: -
D: -
DNA: TGCAGCGTTGGCCAGGGGCAGGTCAATGAGCAGTTCTTC
CDR3: CSVGQGQVNEQFF

V: TRBV2
J: TRBJ1-1
size: many
D: -
DNA: TGTGCCAGCAGTGAAGCGCTCAGGTTTGGCAGGGGAGGAACTGAAGCTTTCTTT
CDR3: CASSEALRFGRGGTEAFF

V: TRBV18
J: TRBJ1-1
size: -
D: TRBD1
DNA: TGTGCCAGCTCACCCGGGACAGGGGGGACAGGCACTGAAGCTTTCTTT
CDR3: CASSPGTGGTGTEAFF

V: TRBV27
J: TRBJ2-7
size: few
D: TRBD2
DNA: TGTGCCAGCAGTCCCGCTAGCGGCTCCTACGAGCAGTACTTC
CDR3: CASSPASGSYEQYF

V: TRBV19
J: TRBJ2-3
size: -
D: -
DNA: TGTGCCACCGGGCCCGCTCGGGGAGATACGCAGTATTTT
CDR3: CATGPARGDTQYF